Only a few counts were recorded for the clone carrying this T cell receptor beta chain. Its antigen is as yet unknown. Germline CDR1 MNHNY, CDR2 SVGAGI (reference sequence). There are 15 residues in the CDR3. V was trimmed by 0 bases and J by 8 bases, leaving 11 bases between them. These data belong to a study of PD-1 blockade in classical Hodgkin lymphoma. Findings and caveats of the study: Reported baseline diversity: healthy donors highest, relapsed/refractory patients lowest. A significant rise in TCR diversity by C4D1 was seen for CD4+ but not CD8+ cells.

All patients experienced relapse after autologous stem cell transplantation, and brentuximab vedotin exposure was variable. The study recorded best responses of complete response, partial response or progressive disease. Produced via immunoSEQ multiplex PCR; TCRdb's table is partial and in-frame only. The sample consists of tens of thousands of clones, over 70% of them appearing once. The specimen comprised peripheral blood mononuclear cells (PBMCs), sampled at baseline. The TCR was taken from a human donor with classical Hodgkin lymphoma. The chain recombines TRBV6-6 with TRBJ1-6; D is possibly TRBD1 (5 bases). The DNA of the CDR3 is TGTGCCAGCAGTTACTCGAGAGACAGCGATTCACCCCTCCACTTT. Translating it yields CASSYSRDSDSPLHF.